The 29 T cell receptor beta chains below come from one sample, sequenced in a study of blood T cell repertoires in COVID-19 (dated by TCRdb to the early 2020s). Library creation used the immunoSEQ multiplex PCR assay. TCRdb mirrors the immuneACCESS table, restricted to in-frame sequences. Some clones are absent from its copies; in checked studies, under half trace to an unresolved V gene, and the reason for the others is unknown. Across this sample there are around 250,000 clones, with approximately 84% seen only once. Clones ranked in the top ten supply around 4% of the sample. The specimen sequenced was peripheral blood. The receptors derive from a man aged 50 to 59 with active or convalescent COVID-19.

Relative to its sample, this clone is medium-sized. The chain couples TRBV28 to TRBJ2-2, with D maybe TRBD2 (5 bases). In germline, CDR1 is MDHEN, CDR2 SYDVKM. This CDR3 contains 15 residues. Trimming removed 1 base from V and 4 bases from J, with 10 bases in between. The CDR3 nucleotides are TGTGCCAGCAGTTTATCGACTACCTCCACCGGGGAGCTGTTTTTT. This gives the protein CASSLSTTSTGELFF.

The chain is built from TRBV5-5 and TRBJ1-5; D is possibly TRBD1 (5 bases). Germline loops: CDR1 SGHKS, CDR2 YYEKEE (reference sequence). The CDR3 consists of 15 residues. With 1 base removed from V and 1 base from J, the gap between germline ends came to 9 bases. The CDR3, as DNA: TGTGCCAGCAGCTTGCAACCAGGGAGCAATCAGCCCCAGCATTTT. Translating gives CASSLQPGSNQPQHF.

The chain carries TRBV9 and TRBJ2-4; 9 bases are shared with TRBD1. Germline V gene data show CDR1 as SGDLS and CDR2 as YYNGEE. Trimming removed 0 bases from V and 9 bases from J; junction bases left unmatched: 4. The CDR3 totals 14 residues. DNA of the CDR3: TGTGCCAGCAGCGTAGAAGGACAGGGGCCCATTCAGTACTTC. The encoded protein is CASSVEGQGPIQYF.

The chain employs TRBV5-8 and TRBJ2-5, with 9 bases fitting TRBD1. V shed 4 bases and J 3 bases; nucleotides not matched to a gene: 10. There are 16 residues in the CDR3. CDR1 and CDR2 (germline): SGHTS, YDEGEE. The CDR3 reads CASSNVYRGPKETQYF. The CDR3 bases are TGTGCCAGCAGCAACGTTTACAGGGGGCCCAAAGAGACCCAGTACTTC.

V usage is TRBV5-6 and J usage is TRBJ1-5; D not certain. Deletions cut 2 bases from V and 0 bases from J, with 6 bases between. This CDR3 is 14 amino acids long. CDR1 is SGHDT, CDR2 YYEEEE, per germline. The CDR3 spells CASSFSYSNQPQHF. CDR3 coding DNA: TGTGCCAGCAGCTTCAGTTATAGCAATCAGCCCCAGCATTTT. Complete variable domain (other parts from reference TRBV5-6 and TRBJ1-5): DAGVTQSPTHLIKTRGQQVTLRCSPKSGHDTVSWYQQALGQGPQFIFQYYEEEERQRGNFPDRFSGHQFPNYSSELNVNALLLGDSALYLCASSFSYSNQPQHFGDGTRLSIL.

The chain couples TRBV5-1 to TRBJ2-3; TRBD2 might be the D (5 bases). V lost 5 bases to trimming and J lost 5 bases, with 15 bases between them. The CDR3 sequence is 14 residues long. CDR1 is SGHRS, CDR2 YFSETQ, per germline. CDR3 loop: CASRADSVGDTQYF. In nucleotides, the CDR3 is TGCGCCAGCAGGGCGGACTCCGTCGGAGATACGCAGTATTTT.

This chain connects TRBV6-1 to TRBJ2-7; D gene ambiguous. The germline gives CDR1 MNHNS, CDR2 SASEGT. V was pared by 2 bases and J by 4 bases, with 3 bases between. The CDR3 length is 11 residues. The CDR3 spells CASSERYEQYF. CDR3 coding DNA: TGTGCCAGCAGTGAACGTTACGAGCAGTACTTC.

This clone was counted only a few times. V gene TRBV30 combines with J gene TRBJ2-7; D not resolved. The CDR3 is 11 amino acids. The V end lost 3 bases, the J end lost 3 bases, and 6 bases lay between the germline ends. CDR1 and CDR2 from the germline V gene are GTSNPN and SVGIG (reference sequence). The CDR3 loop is CAWRTGYEQYF. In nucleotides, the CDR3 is TGTGCCTGGAGGACGGGCTACGAGCAGTACTTC.

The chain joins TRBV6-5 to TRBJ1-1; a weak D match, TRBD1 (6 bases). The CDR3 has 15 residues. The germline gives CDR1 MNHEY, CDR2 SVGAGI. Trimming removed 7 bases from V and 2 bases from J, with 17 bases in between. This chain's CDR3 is CASIPHLDRNTEAFF. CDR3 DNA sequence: TGTGCCAGCATCCCCCACTTGGACAGAAACACTGAAGCTTTCTTT.

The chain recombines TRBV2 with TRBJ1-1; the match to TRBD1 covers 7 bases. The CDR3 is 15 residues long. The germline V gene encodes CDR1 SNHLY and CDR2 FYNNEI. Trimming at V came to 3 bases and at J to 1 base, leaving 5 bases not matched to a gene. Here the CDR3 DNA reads TGTGCCAGCAGTGACCCCACAGGGGAGAACACTGAAGCTTTCTTT. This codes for CASSDPTGENTEAFF.

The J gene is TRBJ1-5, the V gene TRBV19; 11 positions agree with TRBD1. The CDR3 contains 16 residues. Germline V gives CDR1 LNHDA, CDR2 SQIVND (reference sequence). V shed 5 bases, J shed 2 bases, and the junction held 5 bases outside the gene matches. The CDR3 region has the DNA TGTGCCAGTAGTCTGGGGACAGGGGGGCGCAATCAGCCCCAGCATTTT. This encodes CASSLGTGGRNQPQHF.

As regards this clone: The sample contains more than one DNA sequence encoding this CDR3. The CDR3 loop is CASSLSSGSTDTQYF. Written as DNA, the CDR3 is TGCGCCAGCAGCTTGTCTAGCGGAAGCACAGATACGCAGTATTTT. This chain links TRBV5-1 with TRBJ2-3, with 7 bases matching TRBD2. In germline, CDR1 is SGHRS, CDR2 YFSETQ. The CDR3 spans 15 residues. J gave up 0 bases and V 1 base, and 2 bases lay outside the gene matches.

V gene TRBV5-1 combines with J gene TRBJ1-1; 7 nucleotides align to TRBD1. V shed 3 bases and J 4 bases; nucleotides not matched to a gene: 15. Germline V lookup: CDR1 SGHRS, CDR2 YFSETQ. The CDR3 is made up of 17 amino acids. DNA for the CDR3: TGCGCCAGCAGCTCCCTTTCGACAGGGAAGGGAGGCACTGAAGCTTTCTTT. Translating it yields CASSSLSTGKGGTEAFF.

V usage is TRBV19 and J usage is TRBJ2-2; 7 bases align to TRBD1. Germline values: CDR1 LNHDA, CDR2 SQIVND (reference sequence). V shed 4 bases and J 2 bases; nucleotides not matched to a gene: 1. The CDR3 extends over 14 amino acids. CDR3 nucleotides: TGTGCCAGTAGTAAGGGGGCTAACACCGGGGAGCTGTTTTTT. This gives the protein CASSKGANTGELFF.

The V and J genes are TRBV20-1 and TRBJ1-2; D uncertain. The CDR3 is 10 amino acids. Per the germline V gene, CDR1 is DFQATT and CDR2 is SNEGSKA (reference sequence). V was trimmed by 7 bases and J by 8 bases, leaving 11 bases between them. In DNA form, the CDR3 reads TGCAGTGGAGGGAGGGAAGGCTACACCTTC. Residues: CSGGREGYTF.

The CDR3 DNA is TGTGCCAGCAGTCCGACTAGCGGGGGCAATGAGCAGTTCTTC. Protein sequence: CASSPTSGGNEQFF. The chain combines TRBV6-4 with TRBJ2-1; 12 positions agree with TRBD2. The germline CDR1 and CDR2 sequences are MRHNA and SNTAGT. After removal of 5 bases from V and 6 bases from J, the junction contained 2 bases not matched to a gene. The CDR3 has 14 amino acids.

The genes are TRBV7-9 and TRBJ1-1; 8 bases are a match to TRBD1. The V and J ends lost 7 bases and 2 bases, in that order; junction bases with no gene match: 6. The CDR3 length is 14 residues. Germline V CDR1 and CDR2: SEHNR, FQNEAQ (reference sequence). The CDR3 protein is CASTSGQVNTEAFF. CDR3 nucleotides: TGTGCCAGCACCTCGGGACAGGTAAACACTGAAGCTTTCTTT.

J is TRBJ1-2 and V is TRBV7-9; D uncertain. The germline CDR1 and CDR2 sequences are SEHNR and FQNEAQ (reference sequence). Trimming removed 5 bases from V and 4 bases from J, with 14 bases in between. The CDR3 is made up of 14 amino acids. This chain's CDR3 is CASSRFELLYGYTF. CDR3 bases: TGTGCCAGCAGCCGCTTTGAACTCCTCTATGGCTACACCTTC.

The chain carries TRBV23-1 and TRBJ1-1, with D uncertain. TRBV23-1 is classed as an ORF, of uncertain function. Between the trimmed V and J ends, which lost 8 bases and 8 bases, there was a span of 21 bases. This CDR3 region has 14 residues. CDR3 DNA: TGCGCCAGCCCGCACGGTGCCCCTTGTACGGAAGCTTTCTTT. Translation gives CASPHGAPCTEAFF.

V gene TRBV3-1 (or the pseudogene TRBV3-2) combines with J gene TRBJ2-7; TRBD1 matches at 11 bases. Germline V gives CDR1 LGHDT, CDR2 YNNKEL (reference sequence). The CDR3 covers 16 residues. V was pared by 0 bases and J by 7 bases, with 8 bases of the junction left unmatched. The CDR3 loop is CASSQDGQGARQEQYF. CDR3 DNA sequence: TGTGCCAGCAGCCAAGACGGACAGGGGGCGCGTCAGGAGCAGTACTTC.

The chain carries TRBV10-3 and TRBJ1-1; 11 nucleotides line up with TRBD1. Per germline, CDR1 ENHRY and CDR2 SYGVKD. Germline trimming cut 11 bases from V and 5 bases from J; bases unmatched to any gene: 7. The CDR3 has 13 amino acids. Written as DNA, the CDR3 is TGTGCCGCCGGGACAGGGGGGATTACTGAAGCTTTCTTT. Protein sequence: CAAGTGGITEAFF.

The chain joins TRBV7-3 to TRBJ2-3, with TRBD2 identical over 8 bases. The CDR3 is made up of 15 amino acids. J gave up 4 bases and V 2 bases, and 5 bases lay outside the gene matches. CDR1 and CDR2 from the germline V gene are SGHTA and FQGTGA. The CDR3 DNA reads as TGTGCCAGCAGCTTATCGGGGGGGCTCCCAGATACGCAGTATTTT. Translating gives CASSLSGGLPDTQYF.

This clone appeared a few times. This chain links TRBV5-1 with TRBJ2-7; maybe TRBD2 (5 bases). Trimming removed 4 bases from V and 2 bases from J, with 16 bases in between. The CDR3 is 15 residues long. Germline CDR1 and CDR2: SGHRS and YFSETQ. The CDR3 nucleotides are TGCGCCAGCAGCCGGGATGGGTCGGCTGCCTACGAGCAGTACTTC. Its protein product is CASSRDGSAAYEQYF.

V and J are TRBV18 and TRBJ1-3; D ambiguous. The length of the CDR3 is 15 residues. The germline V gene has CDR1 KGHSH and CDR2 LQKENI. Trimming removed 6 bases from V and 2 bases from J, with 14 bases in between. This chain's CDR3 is CASSPAVEAGNTIYF. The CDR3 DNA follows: TGTGCCAGCTCTCCCGCGGTGGAGGCTGGAAACACCATATATTTT.

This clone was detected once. DNA for the CDR3: TGCAGCGTTGACCGGGGGACAGGGGCTTTCTTT. Translated: CSVDRGTGAFF. J is TRBJ1-1 and V is TRBV29-1, with 9 positions matching TRBD1. Germline V gives CDR1 SQVTM, CDR2 ANQGSEA. The V gene end was trimmed by 3 bases and the J gene end by 11 bases; junction bases not matched to a gene: 4. The CDR3 spans 11 residues.

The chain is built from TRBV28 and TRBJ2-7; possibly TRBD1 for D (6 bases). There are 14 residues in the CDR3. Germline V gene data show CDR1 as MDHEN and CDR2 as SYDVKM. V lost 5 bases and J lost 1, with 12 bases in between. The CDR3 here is CASSLPTGSYEQYF. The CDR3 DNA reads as TGTGCCAGCAGTCTACCGACAGGTTCCTACGAGCAGTACTTC.

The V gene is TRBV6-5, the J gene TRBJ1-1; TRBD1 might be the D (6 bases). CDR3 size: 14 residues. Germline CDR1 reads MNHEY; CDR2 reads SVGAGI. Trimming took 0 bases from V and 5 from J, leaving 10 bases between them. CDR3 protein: CASSYSDTGTEAFF. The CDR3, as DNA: TGTGCCAGCAGTTACTCAGATACAGGGACTGAAGCTTTCTTT.

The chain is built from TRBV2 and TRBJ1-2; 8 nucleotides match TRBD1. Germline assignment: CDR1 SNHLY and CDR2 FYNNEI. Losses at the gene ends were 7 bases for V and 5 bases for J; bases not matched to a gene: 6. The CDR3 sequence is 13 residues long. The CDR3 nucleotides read TGTGCCAGCAACAGGGACAGGATTTATGGCTACACCTTC. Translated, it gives CASNRDRIYGYTF.

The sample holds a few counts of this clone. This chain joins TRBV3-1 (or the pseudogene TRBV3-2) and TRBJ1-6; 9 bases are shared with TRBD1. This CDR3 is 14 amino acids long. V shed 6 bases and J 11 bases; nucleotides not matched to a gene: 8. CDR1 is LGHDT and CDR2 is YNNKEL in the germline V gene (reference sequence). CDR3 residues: CASSIGQGNPPLHF. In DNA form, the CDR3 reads TGTGCCAGCAGTATCGGACAGGGGAACCCACCCCTCCACTTT.